This is a list of T cell receptor beta chains from one sample in a study of T cell changes during pregnancy in multiple sclerosis. Libraries were prepared by immunoSEQ multiplex PCR; TCRdb keeps only in-frame clonotypes and omits some of them. This sample yields 60,000 or so clones, of which 75% to 95% are seen a single time; 0.4% to 0.55% belongs to the top ten. The source was CD4+ T cells from peripheral blood mononuclear cells, collected after pregnancy. The source of these receptors is a female donor in good health, enrolled as a control in a pregnancy study. Both conserved end residues are part of each CDR3. The D gene is left open where the match is weak. Clone size, where shown, is once, few, many, or a class for clones that have expanded.

>-|-|TRBJ2-7|TRBV5-1
TGCGCCAGCAGCCCCGCCGGGACGGGGGCCTACGAGCAGTACTTC
CASSPAGTGAYEQYF
>-|-|TRBJ1-2|TRBV19
TGTGCCAGTAGTATCGGACAGACGGGGGGAGGTAACTATGGCTACACCTTC
CASSIGQTGGGNYGYTF
>-|-|TRBJ1-4|TRBV7-9
TGTGCCAGCAGCTTCAGTGTCCCAGCAACTAATGAAAAACTGTTTTTT
CASSFSVPATNEKLFF
>TRBD1|-|TRBJ1-1|TRBV18
TGTGCCAGCTCACCTGCCCAGGGGGGCACTGAAGCTTTCTTT
CASSPAQGGTEAFF
>-|-|TRBJ2-1|TRBV4-1
TGCGCCAGCAGCCAAGTACTCGGGATGCAGTTCTTC
CASSQVLGMQFF
>-|-|TRBJ2-7|TRBV11-3
TGTGCCAGCAGCTTAGACGTTAGCATCAACGAGCAGTACTTC
CASSLDVSINEQYF
>-|-|TRBJ1-1|TRBV5-1
TGCGCCAGTTCGGACTCCCGAATCGCTGAAGCTTTCTTT
CASSDSRIAEAFF
>-|-|TRBJ1-1|TRBV6-1
TGTGCCAGCAGTAAAGACAGTCTGAACACTGAAGCTTTCTTT
CASSKDSLNTEAFF
>TRBD1|-|TRBJ2-7|TRBV18
TGTGCCAGCTCACCCGACAGGGGGTTCCACGAGCAGTACTTC
CASSPDRGFHEQYF
>-|-|TRBJ1-2|TRBV7-2
TGTGCCAGCAGCTCCGGGCGAGAGGGTTACTATGGCTACACCTTC
CASSSGREGYYGYTF
>-|-|TRBJ1-4|TRBV7-3
TGTGCCAGCAGCTCCAAAGGGGGGGTGGATGAAAAACTGTTTTTT
CASSSKGGVDEKLFF
>-|-|TRBJ2-2|TRBV6-1
TGTGCCAGCAGCGGTGATTCCGGGGAGCTGTTTTTT
CASSGDSGELFF
>TRBD1|-|TRBJ1-4|TRBV4-3
TGCGCCAGCAGCCAAGACCCCGGGACAGGGGGAGAAAAACTGTTTTTT
CASSQDPGTGGEKLFF
>TRBD2|-|TRBJ2-1|TRBV4-1
TGCGCCAGCAGCCTGAGAGGCGGGGGGGCCGGGGATTTCCGGTTCTTC
CASSLRGGGAGDFRFF
>-|once|TRBJ2-5|TRBV4-1
TGCGCCAGCAGTAAGACCCAAACGGGGGAGACCCAGTACTTC
CASSKTQTGETQYF
>TRBD1|-|TRBJ1-2|TRBV30
TGTGCCTGGAGTGTACGAGGGGGCGGGTATGGCTACACCTTC
CAWSVRGGGYGYTF
>TRBD1|once|TRBJ2-3|TRBV7-3
TGTGCCAGCAGCCGGGACAGATTCATCGGTACGCAGTATTTT
CASSRDRFIGTQYF
>-|-|TRBJ2-1|TRBV19
TGTGCCAGTAGTATAGATCGAACCTTCGGGAATGAGCAGTTCTTC
CASSIDRTFGNEQFF
>TRBD2|-|TRBJ2-3|TRBV4-1
TGCGCCAGCAGCCAGGGTACTAGCGGGGGGGCCCCAGATACGCAGTATTTT
CASSQGTSGGAPDTQYF
>TRBD1|-|TRBJ2-1|TRBV7-7
TGTGCTAGCAGCTTAGAGGCAGGGGGCTCCTACAATGAGCAGTTCTTC
CASSLEAGGSYNEQFF
>TRBD1|-|TRBJ1-4|TRBV5-1
TGCGCCAGCAGCTCACAGGGGCTAGGTGAAAAACTGTTTTTT
CASSSQGLGEKLFF
>-|-|TRBJ1-2|TRBV6-1
TGTGCCAGCAGTAATACAGGGTCGGAGGATGGCTACACCTTC
CASSNTGSEDGYTF
>TRBD1|-|TRBJ1-1|TRBV5-6
TGTGCCAGCAGCTTGTCACCGGGACAGAGAGTTAACACTGAAGCTTTCTTT
CASSLSPGQRVNTEAFF
>-|-|TRBJ1-2|TRBV6-5
TGTGCCAGCAGTTACTTGGCGGGTGGCTATGGCTACACCTTC
CASSYLAGGYGYTF
>-|-|TRBJ2-1|TRBV15
TGTGCCACCAGCAGATCCGACAGATCCTACAATGAGCAGTTCTTC
CATSRSDRSYNEQFF
>TRBD2|-|TRBJ2-1|TRBV5-1
TGCGCCAGCAGCTTGGAGGGGACTAGCGCCCATGAGCAGTTCTTC
CASSLEGTSAHEQFF
>-|few|TRBJ1-6|TRBV5-8
TGTGCCAGCAGCTTGGGCGCGCGGAGGAATTCACCCCTCCACTTT
CASSLGARRNSPLHF
>TRBD1|-|TRBJ1-1|TRBV6-5
TGTGCCAGCAGTTACTCCGGGACAGATGAAGCTTTCTTT
CASSYSGTDEAFF
>TRBD1|-|TRBJ2-2|TRBV11-3
TGTGCCAGCAGCTTAGAGGACAGGGGGCGGTCCACTACCGGGGAGCTGTTTTTT
CASSLEDRGRSTTGELFF
>-|-|TRBJ1-1|TRBV12-5
TGTGCTAGTGGTTTGTGGACAGAGGCCACTGAAGCTTTCTTT
CASGLWTEATEAFF
>TRBD1|-|TRBJ1-2|TRBV18
TGTGCCAGCTCACCACAAACAGGGGGCGCGGGGTTGTACTATGGCTACACCTTC
CASSPQTGGAGLYYGYTF
>-|-|TRBJ1-5|TRBV5-1
TGCGCCAGCAGCTTGGGACTGGCAGCCGAGAATCAGCCCCAGCATTTT
CASSLGLAAENQPQHF
>TRBD1|-|TRBJ1-2|TRBV5-1
TGCGCCAGCAGCTTGAACGAGGGACAGGGGTATGGCTACACCTTC
CASSLNEGQGYGYTF
>TRBD2|-|TRBJ2-1|TRBV2
TGTGCCAGCAGTGAAATACGGCGGGGGGAGGGGGGCAATGAGCAGTTCTTC
CASSEIRRGEGGNEQFF
>-|-|TRBJ1-6|TRBV30
TGTGCCTGGAGTGTACTAGACAATAATTCACCCCTCCACTTT
CAWSVLDNNSPLHF
>-|-|TRBJ1-4|TRBV25-1
TGTGCCAGCAGTGTGTCGGGACTCTATGAAAAGGGGTTTTTT
CASSVSGLYEKGFF
>TRBD2|-|TRBJ2-3|TRBV5-8
TGTGCCAGCAGCTTGGGACTAGCGGGGGGACTGGATACGCAGTATTTT
CASSLGLAGGLDTQYF
>-|once|TRBJ1-2|TRBV4-3
TGCGCCAGCAGCGGTCAGGGTAGTAAGGCTGGCTACACCTTC
CASSGQGSKAGYTF
>-|-|TRBJ1-4|TRBV5-1
TGCGCCAGCAGCCTTGGACAGTTAAATGAAAAACTGTTTTTT
CASSLGQLNEKLFF
>-|-|TRBJ2-1|TRBV5-4
TGTGCCAGCAGCTCCGCGATGGTAGCGTCCTACAATGAGCAGTTCTTC
CASSSAMVASYNEQFF
>TRBD1|-|TRBJ2-7|TRBV9
TGTGCCAGCAGCGTAACAGGGGTCGGAGGAGAGCAGTACTTC
CASSVTGVGGEQYF
>-|-|TRBJ1-1|TRBV4-3
TGCGCCAGCAGCCAAGAGTTATGGAGGAACACTGAAGCTTTCTTT
CASSQELWRNTEAFF
>TRBD2|-|TRBJ2-5|TRBV5-1
TGCGCCAGCAGCCCCCGGCTTAGCGGGGGCCAAGAGACCCAGTACTTC
CASSPRLSGGQETQYF
>-|-|TRBJ2-3|TRBV4-3
TGCGCCAGCAGCCAAGAATCAGGCCATACGCAGTATTTT
CASSQESGHTQYF
>-|-|TRBJ1-4|TRBV7-2
TGTGCCAGCAGCCCTTCAACTAATGAAAAACTGTTTTTT
CASSPSTNEKLFF
>TRBD1|-|TRBJ2-7|TRBV19
TGTGCCAGTTCTCCGGGACAGGGAAGGTCCTACGAGCAGTACTTC
CASSPGQGRSYEQYF
>TRBD1|-|TRBJ1-2|TRBV30
TGTGCCTGGAGTGGCGACAGGGGGTTTGGCTACACCTTC
CAWSGDRGFGYTF
>-|-|TRBJ2-3|TRBV30
TGTGCCTGGAGTCCCACCCCCCCGGGGCAGTATTTT
CAWSPTPPGQYF
>-|once|TRBJ1-3|TRBV7-2
TGTGCCAGCAGCTTACAGACAGCGTCTGGAAACACCATATATTTT
CASSLQTASGNTIYF
>TRBD2|-|TRBJ2-7|TRBV9
TGTGCCAGCAGCGTAGGCCCGGGAGGAGGGTACGAGCAGTACTTC
CASSVGPGGGYEQYF
>TRBD1|few|TRBJ1-5|TRBV19
TGTGCCAGTAGTGCCCGGACAGGGGGGTTGAATCAGCCCCAGCATTTT
CASSARTGGLNQPQHF
>TRBD1|once|TRBJ2-2|TRBV5-4
TGTGCCAGCAGCCCGCACAGGGGGCTTGATGGGGAGCTGTTTTTT
CASSPHRGLDGELFF
>-|once|TRBJ2-5|TRBV6-4
TGTGCCAGCAGTGAGGCCCCAACAGAGACACTAGAGACCCAGTACTTC
CASSEAPTETLETQYF
>TRBD2|-|TRBJ2-7|TRBV11-3
TGTGCCAGCAGCTATATGGGACTAGCTACCCACGAGCAGTACTTC
CASSYMGLATHEQYF